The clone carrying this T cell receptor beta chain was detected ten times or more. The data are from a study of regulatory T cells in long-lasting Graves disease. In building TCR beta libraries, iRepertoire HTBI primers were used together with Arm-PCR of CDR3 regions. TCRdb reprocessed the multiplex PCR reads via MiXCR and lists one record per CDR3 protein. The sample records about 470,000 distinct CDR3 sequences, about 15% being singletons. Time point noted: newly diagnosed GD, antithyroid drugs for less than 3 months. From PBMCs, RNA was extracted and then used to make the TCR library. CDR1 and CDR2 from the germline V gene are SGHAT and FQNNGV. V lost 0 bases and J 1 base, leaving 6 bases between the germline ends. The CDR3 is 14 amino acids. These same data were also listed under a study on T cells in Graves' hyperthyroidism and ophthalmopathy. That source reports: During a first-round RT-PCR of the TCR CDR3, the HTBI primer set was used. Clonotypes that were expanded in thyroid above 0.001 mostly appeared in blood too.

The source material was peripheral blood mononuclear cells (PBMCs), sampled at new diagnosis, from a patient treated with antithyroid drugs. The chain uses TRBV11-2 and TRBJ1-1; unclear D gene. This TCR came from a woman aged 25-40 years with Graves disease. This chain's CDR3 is CASSLEMENTEAFF. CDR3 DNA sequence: TGTGCCAGCAGCTTAGAGATGGAGAACACTGAAGCTTTCTTT.